Sequencing of this T cell receptor (beta chain) was carried out in a study of cytomegalovirus exposure and HLA in healthy donors. Study-level results: Clonal expansion was found to be greater in HLA-associated TCR beta chains than in equally common others in a later analysis. CMV serostatus stood as the only immune exposure information on hand. With DRB1 most and HLA-C fewest, TCR association rates differed between HLA loci in a later analysis. Most TCR beta V segments were productive about 90% or about 30% of the time in an earlier analysis.

Germline CDR1 is SGHAT and CDR2 is FQNNGV. Trimming at V came to 6 bases and at J to 1 base, leaving 8 bases not matched to a gene. The CDR3 consists of 15 residues. Regarding this clone: Its antigen is still unknown.

PCR employed 60 Vbeta and 13 Jbeta primers. Produced via immunoSEQ multiplex PCR; TCRdb's table is partial and in-frame only. The sample yields about 110,000 clones, 65% to 75% seen once. The clonotype comes from a man in his thirties or forties in good health and CMV-seropositive. The sample comprised PBMCs. The chain combines TRBV11-2 with TRBJ1-1; 7 bases fit TRBD1. Here the CDR3 reads CASRARTGGNTEAFF. DNA for the CDR3: TGTGCCAGCAGAGCTAGGACAGGTGGGAACACTGAAGCTTTCTTT.